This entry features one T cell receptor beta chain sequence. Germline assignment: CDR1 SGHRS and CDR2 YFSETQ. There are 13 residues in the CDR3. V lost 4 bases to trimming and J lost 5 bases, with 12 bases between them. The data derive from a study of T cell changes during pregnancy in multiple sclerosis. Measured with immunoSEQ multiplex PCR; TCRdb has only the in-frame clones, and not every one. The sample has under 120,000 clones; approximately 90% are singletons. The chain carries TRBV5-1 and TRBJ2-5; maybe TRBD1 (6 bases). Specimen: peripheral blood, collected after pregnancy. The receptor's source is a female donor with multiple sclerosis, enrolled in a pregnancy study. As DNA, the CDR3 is TGCGCCAGCAGCCATCGGACAGACGAGACCCAGTACTTC. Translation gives CASSHRTDETQYF.